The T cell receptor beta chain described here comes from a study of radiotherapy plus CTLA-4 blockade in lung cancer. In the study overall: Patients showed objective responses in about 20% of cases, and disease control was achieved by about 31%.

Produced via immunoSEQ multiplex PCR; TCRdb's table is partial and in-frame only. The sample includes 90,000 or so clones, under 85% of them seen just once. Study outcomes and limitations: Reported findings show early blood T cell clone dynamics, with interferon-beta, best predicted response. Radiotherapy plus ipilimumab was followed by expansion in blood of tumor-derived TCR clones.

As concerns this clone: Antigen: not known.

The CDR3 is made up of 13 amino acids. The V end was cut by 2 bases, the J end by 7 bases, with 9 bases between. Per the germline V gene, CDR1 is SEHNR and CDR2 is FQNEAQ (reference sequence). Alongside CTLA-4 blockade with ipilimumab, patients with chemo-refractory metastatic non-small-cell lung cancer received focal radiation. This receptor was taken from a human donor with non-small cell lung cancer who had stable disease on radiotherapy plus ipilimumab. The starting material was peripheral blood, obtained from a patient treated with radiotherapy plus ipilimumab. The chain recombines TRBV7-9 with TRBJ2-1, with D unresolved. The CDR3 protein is CASSLLPFNEQFF. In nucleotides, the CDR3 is TGTGCCAGCAGCTTACTCCCTTTTAATGAGCAGTTCTTC.